This is a list of T cell receptor beta chains from one sample in a study of T cell repertoires in cytomegalovirus infection. TCRdb recomputed calls from the reads with MiXCR, one row per CDR3 protein. The sample lists some 900,000 distinct CDR3 sequences; approximately 29% were seen once. These receptors' antigens are unknown. This specimen consisted of cultured CD8+ T cells from PBMCs, obtained from culture after CMV antigen stimulation. Receptors were obtained from a human donor in good health (CMV status not recorded). Some clones in this sample may be carry-over from other donors' samples. CDR3s include the opening cysteine and the closing phenylalanine or tryptophan. The D gene is left open where the match is weak. Not all rows give a size; the values are once, few, many and, for expanded clones, a class.

cdr3_aa cdr3_nt v_call clone_size d_call j_call
CASSLSGFPRSGPGELFF TGTGCCAGCAGTTTGTCCGGGTTTCCTAGATCGGGTCCCGGGGAGCTGTTTTTT TRBV12-3/TRBV12-4 - - TRBJ2-2
CASSQVDKTDTQYF TGCGCCAGCAGCCAAGTAGACAAAACAGATACGCAGTATTTT TRBV4-1 - - TRBJ2-3
CASSETPSNTEAFF TGTGCCAGCAGTGAAACCCCCTCGAACACTGAAGCTTTCTTT TRBV6-2/TRBV6-3 few - TRBJ1-1
CAISTQDRATGELFF TGTGCCATCTCAACACAGGACAGGGCCACCGGGGAGCTGTTTTTT TRBV10-3 few TRBD1 TRBJ2-2
CASGFGTQAYEQYF TGTGCCAGTGGCTTCGGGACGCAGGCCTACGAGCAGTACTTC TRBV19 - - TRBJ2-7
CASSLLAGGLLDEQFF TGTGCCAGCAGTTTACTAGCGGGGGGCCTCTTGGATGAGCAGTTCTTC TRBV28 - TRBD2 TRBJ2-1
CASSLAQTENYGYTF TGTGCCAGCAGCTTAGCGCAAACAGAAAACTATGGCTACACCTTC TRBV7-9 - - TRBJ1-2
CASSLSGTGPRASHTIYF TGTGCCAGCAGCCTATCCGGGACAGGGCCGAGGGCTTCTCACACCATATATTTT TRBV14 few TRBD1 TRBJ1-3
CASSYSTGNSTDTQYF TGTGCCAGCAGTTACTCGACCGGGAACAGCACAGATACGCAGTATTTT TRBV6-6 - - TRBJ2-3
CASSPTGAVRDRITYEQYF TGTGCCAGCTCACCAACCGGAGCCGTTCGGGACAGGATAACCTACGAGCAGTACTTC TRBV18 - TRBD1 TRBJ2-7
CASSWIMAGYRNEQFF TGTGCCAGCAGTTGGATCATGGCAGGGTACAGGAATGAGCAGTTCTTC TRBV27 - - TRBJ2-1
CASSELGRERWTGELFF TGTGCCAGCAGTGAATTGGGCAGGGAAAGGTGGACCGGGGAGCTGTTTTTT TRBV25-1 few - TRBJ2-2
CASSFRTGGSYNEQFF TGTGCCAGCAGTTTCCGGACAGGGGGCTCCTACAATGAGCAGTTCTTC TRBV28 few TRBD1 TRBJ2-1
CATEGQDLRGYTF TGTGCCACCGAAGGACAGGATTTACGGGGCTACACCTTC TRBV19 few TRBD1 TRBJ1-2
CASSPLGTVDYEQYF TGTGCCAGCTCACCCCTCGGGACAGTTGACTACGAGCAGTACTTC TRBV18 - TRBD1 TRBJ2-7
CASRYRGHSNTEAFF TGTGCCAGCAGATATAGGGGACATTCGAACACTGAAGCTTTCTTT TRBV27 few - TRBJ1-1
CASSVSSLSAYNEQFF TGCGCCAGCAGCGTTAGTAGCCTTTCGGCCTACAATGAGCAGTTCTTC TRBV5-1 - - TRBJ2-1
CASSFTGYLRGVSTDTQYF TGTGCCAGCAGTTTTACAGGGTACCTTAGGGGGGTTAGCACAGATACGCAGTATTTT TRBV27 - - TRBJ2-3
CASSLVRGGLIGTDTQYF TGTGCCAGCAGCTTAGTCCGGGGGGGCCTAATCGGCACAGATACGCAGTATTTT TRBV7-8 many TRBD2 TRBJ2-3
CASTPGAGSSYNEQFF TGTGCCAGCACCCCGGGCGCAGGGAGCTCCTACAATGAGCAGTTCTTC TRBV7-2 many - TRBJ2-1
CASSETGVGEQYF TGTGCCAGCAGCGAGACAGGGGTAGGAGAGCAGTACTTC TRBV7-2 - TRBD1 TRBJ2-7
CASSPVQGGVGEKLFF TGTGCCAGCAGCCCCGTACAGGGTGGCGTTGGAGAAAAACTGTTTTTT TRBV7-9 many - TRBJ1-4
CASSQDPKSGYTF TGTGCCAGCAGCCAAGATCCAAAGAGCGGCTACACCTTC TRBV4-2 - - TRBJ1-2
CSARWGFGGGGAFF TGCAGTGCTAGATGGGGGTTCGGCGGGGGAGGAGCTTTCTTT TRBV20-1 - - TRBJ1-1
CASKGGYGYTF TGTGCCAGCAAGGGGGGCTATGGCTACACCTTC TRBV12-3/TRBV12-4 - - TRBJ1-2
CASTRGGRGNTEAFF TGTGCCAGCACAAGAGGGGGCCGGGGTAACACTGAAGCTTTCTTT TRBV25-1 - TRBD1 TRBJ1-1
CASSFVSGASTDTQYF TGTGCCAGCAGCTTCGTTAGCGGGGCTAGCACAGATACGCAGTATTTT TRBV7-6 few TRBD2 TRBJ2-3